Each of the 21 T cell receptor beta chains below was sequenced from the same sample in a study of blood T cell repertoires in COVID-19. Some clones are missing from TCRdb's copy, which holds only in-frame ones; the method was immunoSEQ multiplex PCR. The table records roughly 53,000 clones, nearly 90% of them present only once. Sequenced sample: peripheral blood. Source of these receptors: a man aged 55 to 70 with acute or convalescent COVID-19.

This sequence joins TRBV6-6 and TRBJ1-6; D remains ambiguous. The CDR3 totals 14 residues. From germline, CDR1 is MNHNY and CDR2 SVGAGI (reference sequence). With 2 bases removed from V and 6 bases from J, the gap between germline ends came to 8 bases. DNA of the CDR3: TGTGCCAGCAGTTACGGGGAGGGTAATTCACCCCTCCACTTT. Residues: CASSYGEGNSPLHF.

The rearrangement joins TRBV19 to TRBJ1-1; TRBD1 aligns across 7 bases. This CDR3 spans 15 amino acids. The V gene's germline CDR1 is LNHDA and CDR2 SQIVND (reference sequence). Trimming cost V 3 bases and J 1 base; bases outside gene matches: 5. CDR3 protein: CASSILDRRNTEAFF. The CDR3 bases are TGTGCCAGTAGTATCCTGGACAGGAGGAACACTGAAGCTTTCTTT.

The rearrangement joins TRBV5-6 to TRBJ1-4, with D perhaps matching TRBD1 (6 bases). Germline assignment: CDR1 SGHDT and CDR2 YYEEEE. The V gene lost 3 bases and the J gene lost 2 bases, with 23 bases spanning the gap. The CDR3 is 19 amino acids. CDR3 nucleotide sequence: TGTGCCAGCAGCTCAACTGGGATCTACAGGGCGACGACTAATGAAAAACTGTTTTTT. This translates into CASSSTGIYRATTNEKLFF.

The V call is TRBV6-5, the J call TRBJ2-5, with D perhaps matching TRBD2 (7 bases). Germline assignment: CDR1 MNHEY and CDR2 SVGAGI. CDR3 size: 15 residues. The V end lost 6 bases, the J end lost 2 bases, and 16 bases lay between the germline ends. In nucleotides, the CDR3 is TGTGCCAGCAGCCTCCTGGGGGGGCTACAAGAGACCCAGTACTTC. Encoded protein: CASSLLGGLQETQYF.

This CDR3 is CASSSTGTVPYEQYF. For the CDR3, the DNA is TGTGCCAGCAGTTCAACCGGGACAGTACCCTACGAGCAGTACTTC. The chain has TRBV27 and TRBJ2-7; 7 bases align to TRBD1. Looked up from germline, CDR1 is MNHEY and CDR2 is SMNVEV (reference sequence). This CDR3 comprises 15 residues. The V segment lost 4 bases and the J segment 2 bases; nucleotides outside the gene matches: 8.

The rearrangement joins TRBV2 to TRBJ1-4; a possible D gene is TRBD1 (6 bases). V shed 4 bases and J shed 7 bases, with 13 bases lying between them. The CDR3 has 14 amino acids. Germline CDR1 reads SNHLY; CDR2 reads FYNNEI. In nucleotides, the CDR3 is TGTGCCAGCAGTGGAGGGACAAAGGTTGAAAAACTGTTTTTT. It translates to CASSGGTKVEKLFF. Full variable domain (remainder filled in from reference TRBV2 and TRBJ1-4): EPEVTQTPSHQVTQMGQEVILRCVPISNHLYFYWYRQILGQKVEFLVSFYNNEISEKSEIFDDQFSVERPDGSNFTLKIRSTKLEDSAMYFCASSGGTKVEKLFFGSGTQLSVL.

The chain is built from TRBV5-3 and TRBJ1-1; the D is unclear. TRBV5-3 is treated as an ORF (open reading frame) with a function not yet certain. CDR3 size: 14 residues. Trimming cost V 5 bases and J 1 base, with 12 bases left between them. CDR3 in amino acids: CARRWNRQNTEAFF. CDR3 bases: TGTGCCAGAAGGTGGAACAGACAGAACACTGAAGCTTTCTTT.

CDR3 sequence reads: CASSHLRGTTEAFF. CDR3 nucleotides: TGTGCCAGCAGCCATTTGAGGGGGACCACTGAAGCTTTCTTT. This rearrangement joins TRBV14 to TRBJ1-1; D possibly corresponds to TRBD1 (6 bases). Between the trimmed V and J ends, which lost 3 bases and 4 bases, there was a span of 12 bases. CDR1 SGHDN and CDR2 FVKESK come from the germline V gene. There are 14 residues in the CDR3.

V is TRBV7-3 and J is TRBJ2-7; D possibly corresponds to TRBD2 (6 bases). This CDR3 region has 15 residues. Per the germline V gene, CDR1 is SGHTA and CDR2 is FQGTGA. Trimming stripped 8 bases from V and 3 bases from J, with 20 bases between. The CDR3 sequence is CASRSLRDWYYEQYF. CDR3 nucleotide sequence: TGTGCCAGCCGTTCTCTCCGGGACTGGTACTACGAGCAGTACTTC.

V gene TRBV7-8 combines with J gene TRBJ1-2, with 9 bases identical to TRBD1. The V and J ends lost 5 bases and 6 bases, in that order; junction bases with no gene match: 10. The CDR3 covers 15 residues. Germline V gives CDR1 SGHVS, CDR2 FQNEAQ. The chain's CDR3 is CASSLTFRDRDGYTF. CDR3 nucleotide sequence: TGTGCCAGCAGCCTCACCTTCCGGGACAGGGATGGCTACACCTTC.

CDR3 sequence: CASSPPTVSSYNEQFF. CDR3 bases: TGTGCCAGCTCACCACCTACAGTTTCCTCCTACAATGAGCAGTTCTTC. V gene TRBV18 combines with J gene TRBJ2-1; D unclear. The CDR3 totals 16 residues. V was pared by 0 bases and J by 0 bases, with 9 bases between. Germline V lookup: CDR1 KGHSH, CDR2 LQKENI.

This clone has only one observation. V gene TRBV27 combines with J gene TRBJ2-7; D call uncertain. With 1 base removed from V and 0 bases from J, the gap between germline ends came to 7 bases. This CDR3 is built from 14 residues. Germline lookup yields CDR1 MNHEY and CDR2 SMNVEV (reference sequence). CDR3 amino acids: CASSLWPSSYEQYF. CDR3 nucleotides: TGTGCCAGCAGTTTATGGCCCAGCTCCTACGAGCAGTACTTC.

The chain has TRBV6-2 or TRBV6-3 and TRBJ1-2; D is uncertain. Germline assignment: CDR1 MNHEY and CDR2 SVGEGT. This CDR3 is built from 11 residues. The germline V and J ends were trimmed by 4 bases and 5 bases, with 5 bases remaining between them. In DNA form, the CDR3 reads TGTGCCAGCAGTTGGGCTTATGGCTACACCTTC. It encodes CASSWAYGYTF.

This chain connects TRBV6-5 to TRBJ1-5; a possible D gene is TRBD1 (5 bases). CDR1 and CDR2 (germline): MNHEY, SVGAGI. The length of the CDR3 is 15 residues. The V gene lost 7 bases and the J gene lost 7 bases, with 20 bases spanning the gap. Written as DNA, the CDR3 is TGTGCCAGCATTAGAACTGGGGAGGGGAAGCAGCCCCAGCATTTT. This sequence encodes CASIRTGEGKQPQHF.

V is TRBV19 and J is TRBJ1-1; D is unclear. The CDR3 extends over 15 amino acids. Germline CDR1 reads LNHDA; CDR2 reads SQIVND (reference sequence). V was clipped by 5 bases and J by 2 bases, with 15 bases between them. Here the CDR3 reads CASSLAWAGNTEAFF. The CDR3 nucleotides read TGTGCCAGTAGTCTCGCTTGGGCGGGAAACACTGAAGCTTTCTTT. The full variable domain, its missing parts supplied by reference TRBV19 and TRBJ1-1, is DGGITQSPKYLFRKEGQNVTLSCEQNLNHDAMYWYRQDPGQGLRLIYYSQIVNDFQKGDIAEGYSVSREKKESFPLTVTSAQKNPTAFYLCASSLAWAGNTEAFFGQGTRLTVV.

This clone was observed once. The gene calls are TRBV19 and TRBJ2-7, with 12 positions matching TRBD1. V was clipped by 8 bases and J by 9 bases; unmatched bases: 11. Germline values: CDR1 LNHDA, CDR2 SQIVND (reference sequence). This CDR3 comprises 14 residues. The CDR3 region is CASSPGTGGSWQYF. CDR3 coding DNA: TGTGCCAGTTCGCCCGGGACAGGGGGCTCATGGCAGTACTTC.

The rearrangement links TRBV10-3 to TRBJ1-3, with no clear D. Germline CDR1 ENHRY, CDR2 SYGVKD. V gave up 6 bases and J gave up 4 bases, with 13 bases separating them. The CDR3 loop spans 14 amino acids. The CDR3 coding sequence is TGTGCCATCAGCACAGAGACGCTCGGAAACACCATATATTTT. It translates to CAISTETLGNTIYF.

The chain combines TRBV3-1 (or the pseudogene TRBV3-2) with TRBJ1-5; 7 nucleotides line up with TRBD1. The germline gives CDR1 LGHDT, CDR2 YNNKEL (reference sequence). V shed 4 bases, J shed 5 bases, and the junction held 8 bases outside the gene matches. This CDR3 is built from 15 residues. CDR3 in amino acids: CASSRTTGADQPQHF. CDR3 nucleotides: TGTGCCAGCAGCCGAACAACAGGGGCTGATCAGCCCCAGCATTTT.

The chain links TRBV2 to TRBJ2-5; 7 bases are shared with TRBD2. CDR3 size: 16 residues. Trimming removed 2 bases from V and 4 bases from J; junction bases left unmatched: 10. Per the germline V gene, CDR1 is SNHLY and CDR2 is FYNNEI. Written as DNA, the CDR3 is TGTGCCAGCAGTGAAAATCCGGGGCCGGGGGGAGAGACCCAGTACTTC. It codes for CASSENPGPGGETQYF.

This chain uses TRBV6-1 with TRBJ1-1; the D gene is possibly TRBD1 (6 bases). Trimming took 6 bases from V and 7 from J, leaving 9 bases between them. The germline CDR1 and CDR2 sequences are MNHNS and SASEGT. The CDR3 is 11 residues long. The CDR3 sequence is CASRKQGEAFF. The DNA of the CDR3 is TGTGCCAGCAGAAAACAGGGTGAAGCTTTCTTT.

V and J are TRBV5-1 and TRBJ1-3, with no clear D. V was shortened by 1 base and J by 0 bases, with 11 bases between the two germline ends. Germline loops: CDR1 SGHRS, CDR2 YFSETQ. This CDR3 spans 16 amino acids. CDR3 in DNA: TGCGCCAGCAGCTTGACAGTCGTCTCCTCTGGAAACACCATATATTTT. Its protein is CASSLTVVSSGNTIYF.